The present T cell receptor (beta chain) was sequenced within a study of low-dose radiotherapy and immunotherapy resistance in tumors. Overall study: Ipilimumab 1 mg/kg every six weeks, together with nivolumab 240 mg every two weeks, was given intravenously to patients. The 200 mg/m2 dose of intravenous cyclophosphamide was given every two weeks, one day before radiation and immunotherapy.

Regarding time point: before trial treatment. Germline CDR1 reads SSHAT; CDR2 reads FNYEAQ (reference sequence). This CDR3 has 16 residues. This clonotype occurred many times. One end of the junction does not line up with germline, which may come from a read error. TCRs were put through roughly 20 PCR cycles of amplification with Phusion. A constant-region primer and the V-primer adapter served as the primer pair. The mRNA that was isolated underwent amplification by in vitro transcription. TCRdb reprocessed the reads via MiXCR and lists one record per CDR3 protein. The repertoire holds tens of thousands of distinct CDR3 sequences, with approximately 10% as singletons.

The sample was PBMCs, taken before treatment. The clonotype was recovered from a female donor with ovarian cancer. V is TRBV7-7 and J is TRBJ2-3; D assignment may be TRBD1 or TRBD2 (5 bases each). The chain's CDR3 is CASSLGDGGSTDTQYF. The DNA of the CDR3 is TGTGCTAGCAGCTTAGGTGATGGGGGTAGCACAGATACGCAGTATTTT.